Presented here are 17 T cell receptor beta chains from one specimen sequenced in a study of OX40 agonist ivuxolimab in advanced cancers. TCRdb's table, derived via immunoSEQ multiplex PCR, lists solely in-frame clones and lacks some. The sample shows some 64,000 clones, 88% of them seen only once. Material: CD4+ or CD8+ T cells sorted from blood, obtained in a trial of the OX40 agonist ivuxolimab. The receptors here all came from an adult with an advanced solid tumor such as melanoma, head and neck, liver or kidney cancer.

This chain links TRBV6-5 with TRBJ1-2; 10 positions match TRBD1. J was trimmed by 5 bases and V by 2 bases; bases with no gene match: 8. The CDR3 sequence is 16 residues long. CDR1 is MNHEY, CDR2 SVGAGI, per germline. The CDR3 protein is CASSYTNMGQGYGYTF. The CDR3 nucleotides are TGTGCCAGCAGTTACACGAACATGGGACAGGGGTATGGCTACACCTTC.

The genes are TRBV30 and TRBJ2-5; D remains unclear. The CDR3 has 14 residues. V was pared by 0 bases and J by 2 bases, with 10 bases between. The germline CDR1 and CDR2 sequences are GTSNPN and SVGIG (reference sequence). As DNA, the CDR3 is TGTGCCTGGAGTGTAACCAGACTTCAAGAGACCCAGTACTTC. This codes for CAWSVTRLQETQYF.

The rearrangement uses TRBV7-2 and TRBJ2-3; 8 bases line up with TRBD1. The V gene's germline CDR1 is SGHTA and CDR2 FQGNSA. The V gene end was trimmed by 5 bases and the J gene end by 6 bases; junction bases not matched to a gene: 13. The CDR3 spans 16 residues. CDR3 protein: CASSPGGRGRADTQYF. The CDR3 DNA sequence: TGTGCCAGCAGCCCAGGTGGCAGGGGGCGTGCGGATACGCAGTATTTT.

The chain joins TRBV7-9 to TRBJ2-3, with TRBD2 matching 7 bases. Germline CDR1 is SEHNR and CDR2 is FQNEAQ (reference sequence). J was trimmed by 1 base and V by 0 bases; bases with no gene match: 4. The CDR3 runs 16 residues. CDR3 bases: TGTGCCAGCAGCTTAGCGACCAGCGGGGGCACAGATACGCAGTATTTT. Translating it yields CASSLATSGGTDTQYF.

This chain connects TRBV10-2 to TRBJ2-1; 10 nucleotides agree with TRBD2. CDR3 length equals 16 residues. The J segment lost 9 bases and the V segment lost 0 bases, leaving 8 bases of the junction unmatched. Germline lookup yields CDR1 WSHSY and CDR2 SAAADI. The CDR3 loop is CASSESEREGLGEQFF. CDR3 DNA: TGCGCCAGCAGTGAGTCGGAGCGGGAGGGCCTTGGTGAGCAGTTCTTC.

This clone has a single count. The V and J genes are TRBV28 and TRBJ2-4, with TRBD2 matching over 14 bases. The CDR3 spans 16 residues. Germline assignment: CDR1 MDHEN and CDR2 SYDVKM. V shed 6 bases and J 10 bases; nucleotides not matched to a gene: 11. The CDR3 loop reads CASSTSGTSGRGIQYF. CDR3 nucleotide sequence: TGTGCCAGCAGCACGTCCGGGACTAGCGGGAGAGGAATTCAGTACTTC.

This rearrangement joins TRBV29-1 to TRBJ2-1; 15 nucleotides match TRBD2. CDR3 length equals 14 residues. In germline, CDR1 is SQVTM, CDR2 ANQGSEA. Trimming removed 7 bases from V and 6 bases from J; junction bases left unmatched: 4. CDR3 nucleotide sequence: TGCAGCGGTGGACTAGCGGGAGGGCGCAATGAGCAGTTCTTC. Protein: CSGGLAGGRNEQFF.

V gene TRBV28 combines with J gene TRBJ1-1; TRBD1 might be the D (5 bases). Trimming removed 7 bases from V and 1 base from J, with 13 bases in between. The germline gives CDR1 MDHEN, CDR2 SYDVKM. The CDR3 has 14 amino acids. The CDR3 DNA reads TGTGCCAGCAAGCAGGGCGGTGGGAACACTGAAGCTTTCTTT. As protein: CASKQGGGNTEAFF.

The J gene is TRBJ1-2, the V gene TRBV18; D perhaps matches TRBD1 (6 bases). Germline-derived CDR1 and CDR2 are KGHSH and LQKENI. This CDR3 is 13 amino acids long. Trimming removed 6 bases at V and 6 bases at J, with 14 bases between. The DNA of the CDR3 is TGTGCCAGCTCGTCACAGGGCGGGCATGGCTACACCTTC. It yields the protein CASSSQGGHGYTF.

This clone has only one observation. This CDR3 is CASRAFTGGRTYEQYF. The CDR3, as DNA: TGCGCCAGCAGGGCATTCACAGGCGGGAGGACCTACGAGCAGTACTTC. The chain joins TRBV4-1 to TRBJ2-7, with 8 nucleotides matching TRBD2. The V gene's germline CDR1 is MGHRA and CDR2 YSYEKL. The J segment lost 2 bases and the V segment lost 6 bases, leaving 12 bases of the junction unmatched. The CDR3 has 16 residues.

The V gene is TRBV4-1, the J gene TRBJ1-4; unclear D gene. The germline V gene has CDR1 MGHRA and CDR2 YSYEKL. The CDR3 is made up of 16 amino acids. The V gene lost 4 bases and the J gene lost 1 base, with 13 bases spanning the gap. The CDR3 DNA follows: TGCGCCAGCAGCCCCAGTTTTTTGAGAACTAATGAAAAACTGTTTTTT. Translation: CASSPSFLRTNEKLFF.

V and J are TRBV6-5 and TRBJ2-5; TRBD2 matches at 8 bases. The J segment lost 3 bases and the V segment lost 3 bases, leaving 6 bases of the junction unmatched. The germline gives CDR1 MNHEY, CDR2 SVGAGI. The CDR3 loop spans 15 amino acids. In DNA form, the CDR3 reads TGTGCCAGCAGTTATCTGGCGGGGGGAGAAGAGACCCAGTACTTC. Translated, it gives CASSYLAGGEETQYF.

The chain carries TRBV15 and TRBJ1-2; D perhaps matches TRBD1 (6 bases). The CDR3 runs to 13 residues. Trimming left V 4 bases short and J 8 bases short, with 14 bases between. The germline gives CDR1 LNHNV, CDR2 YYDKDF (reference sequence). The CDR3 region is CATSTYRAGGYTF. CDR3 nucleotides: TGTGCCACCAGCACCTACAGGGCGGGCGGCTACACCTTC.

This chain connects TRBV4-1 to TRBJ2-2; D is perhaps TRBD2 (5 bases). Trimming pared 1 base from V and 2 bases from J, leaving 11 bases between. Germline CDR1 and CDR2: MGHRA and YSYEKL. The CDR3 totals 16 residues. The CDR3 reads CASSQAETGNTGELFF. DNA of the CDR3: TGCGCCAGCAGCCAAGCGGAAACGGGAAACACCGGGGAGCTGTTTTTT.

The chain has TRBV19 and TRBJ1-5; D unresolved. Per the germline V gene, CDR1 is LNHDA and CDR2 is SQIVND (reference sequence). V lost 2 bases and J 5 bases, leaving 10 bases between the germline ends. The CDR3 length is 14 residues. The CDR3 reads CASSIPRGYQPQHF. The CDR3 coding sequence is TGTGCCAGTAGTATACCCAGAGGTTATCAGCCCCAGCATTTT.

CDR3 residues: CASSHPTDRGLLEQYF. The CDR3 DNA is TGCGCCAGCAGCCACCCCACCGACAGGGGGCTGCTCGAGCAGTACTTC. This rearrangement joins TRBV4-1 to TRBJ2-7; 10 bases line up with TRBD1. J lost 6 bases, V lost 3 bases, and 11 bases had no gene match. The CDR3 runs to 16 residues. CDR1 is MGHRA and CDR2 is YSYEKL in the germline V gene.

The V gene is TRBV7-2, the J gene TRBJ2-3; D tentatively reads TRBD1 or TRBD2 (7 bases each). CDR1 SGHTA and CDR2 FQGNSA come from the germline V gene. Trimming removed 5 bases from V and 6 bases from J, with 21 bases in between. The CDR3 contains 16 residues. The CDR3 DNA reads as TGTGCCAGCAGCCGTTTAGGGGGCGGGAGAGCTGATACGCAGTATTTT. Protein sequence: CASSRLGGGRADTQYF.